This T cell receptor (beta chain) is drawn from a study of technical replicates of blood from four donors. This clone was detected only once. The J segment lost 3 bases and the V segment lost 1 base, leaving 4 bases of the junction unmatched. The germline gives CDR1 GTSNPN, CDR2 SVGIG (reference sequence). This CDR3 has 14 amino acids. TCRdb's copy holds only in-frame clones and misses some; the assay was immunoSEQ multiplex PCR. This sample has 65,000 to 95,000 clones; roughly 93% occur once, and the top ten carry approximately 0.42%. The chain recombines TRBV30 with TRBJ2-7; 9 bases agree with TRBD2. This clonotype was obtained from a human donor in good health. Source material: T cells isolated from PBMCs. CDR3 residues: CAWSGGRVGYEQYF. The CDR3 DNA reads TGTGCCTGGAGTGGCGGGAGGGTTGGCTACGAGCAGTACTTC.